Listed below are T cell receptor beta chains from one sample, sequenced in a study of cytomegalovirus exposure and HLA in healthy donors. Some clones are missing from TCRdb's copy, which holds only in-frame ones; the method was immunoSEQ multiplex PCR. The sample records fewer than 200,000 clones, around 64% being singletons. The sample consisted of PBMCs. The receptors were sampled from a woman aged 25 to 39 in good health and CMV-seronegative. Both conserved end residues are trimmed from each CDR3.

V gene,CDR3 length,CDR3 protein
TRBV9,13,ASSADTGVRSPLH
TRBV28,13,ASSPGGQGASGYT
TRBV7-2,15,ASSLVASGSFHNEQF
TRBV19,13,ASSIESALNNEQF
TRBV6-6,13,ASTGQFSGANVLT
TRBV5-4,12,ASTTGGFTGELF
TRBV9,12,ASSPTSGTYEQY
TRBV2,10,ASSETPDTQY
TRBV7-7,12,ASSLSGREETQY
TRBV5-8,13,ASSPRGISSYEQY
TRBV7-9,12,ASSVGTGLYEQY
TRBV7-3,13,ASSLGPGIFNEQF
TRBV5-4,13,ASSLVTTNTGELF
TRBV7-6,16,ASSGRQGEALSTDTQY
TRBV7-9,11,ASSRSVQETQY
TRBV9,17,ASSSHPKGGHANTGELF
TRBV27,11,ASSFSGLGEQF
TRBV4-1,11,ASRRGTNTEAF
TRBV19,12,ASTLGAGGQPQH
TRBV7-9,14,ASIPRSSTIYNEQF
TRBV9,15,ASSRQPIGQGNSPLH
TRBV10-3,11,AINPDRDHEQY
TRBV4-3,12,ASSQDAGNYGYT
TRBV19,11,ASSMRMNTEAF
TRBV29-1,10,SVGGQTDTQY
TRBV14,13,ASSQETGSNYGYT
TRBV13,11,ASSLARDNEQY
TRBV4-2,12,ASSQGDRPEGQF
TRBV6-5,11,ASSPQGNQPQH
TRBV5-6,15,ASSPKAGGLYNSPLH
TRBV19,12,ASKSGIANNEQF
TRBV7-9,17,ASSPTLPTGSFSGYEQY